What follows are 28 T cell receptor beta chains derived from one specimen sequenced in a study of blood T cell repertoires in COVID-19. Measured with immunoSEQ multiplex PCR; TCRdb has only the in-frame clones, and not every one. Counted here are about 380,000 clones, more than 75% occurring once; the ten biggest clones make up around 1.2%. Input material: PBMCs or T cells enriched from blood (not recorded which). All receptors derive from a young woman who had recovered from COVID-19.

The rearrangement uses TRBV4-2 and TRBJ2-2, with D maybe TRBD1 (6 bases). CDR1 and CDR2 from the germline V gene are LGHNA and YNFKEQ. V gave up 1 base and J gave up 6 bases, with 21 bases separating them. The CDR3 length is 18 residues. The CDR3 DNA follows: TGTGCCAGCAGCCAAGGGCCCCAGGGGCGCCTGGGAGCCGGGGAGCTGTTTTTT. Protein: CASSQGPQGRLGAGELFF.

The CDR3 DNA is TGTGCCAGTAGTAACCCTGGGACAGGGAGCTACAATGAGCAGTTCTTC. Amino acids: CASSNPGTGSYNEQFF. This rearrangement joins TRBV19 to TRBJ2-1; 9 positions match TRBD1. The CDR3 is 16 amino acids. Germline trimming cut 4 bases from V and 3 bases from J; bases unmatched to any gene: 7. Germline V CDR1 and CDR2: LNHDA, SQIVND (reference sequence).

The rearrangement uses TRBV27 and TRBJ2-7; D unclear. CDR1 is MNHEY, CDR2 SMNVEV, per germline (reference sequence). The CDR3 has 12 amino acids. Trimming pared 8 bases from V and 5 bases from J, leaving 13 bases between. Here the CDR3 reads CASGKQPHEQYF. The CDR3 DNA follows: TGTGCCAGCGGAAAACAGCCGCACGAGCAGTACTTC.

The chain joins TRBV2 to TRBJ2-7, with 10 bases lining up with TRBD2. V lost 4 bases, J lost 5 bases, and 2 bases stayed unmatched. Germline CDR1 is SNHLY and CDR2 is FYNNEI. The CDR3 sequence is 13 residues long. For the CDR3, the DNA is TGTGCCAGCAGTGGGACTAGCGGACACGAGCAGTACTTC. Translating gives CASSGTSGHEQYF.

The chain combines TRBV5-1 with TRBJ1-5; D gene unclear. V gave up 0 bases and J gave up 6 bases, with 7 bases separating them. The CDR3 runs to 13 residues. From germline, CDR1 is SGHRS and CDR2 YFSETQ. The CDR3 sequence is CASSLAEGQPQHF. The CDR3, as DNA: TGCGCCAGCAGCTTGGCCGAGGGTCAGCCCCAGCATTTT.

The chain recombines TRBV5-1 with TRBJ2-5; 7 positions agree with TRBD1. This CDR3 comprises 16 residues. Germline assignment: CDR1 SGHRS and CDR2 YFSETQ. The V and J ends lost 4 bases and 5 bases, in that order; junction bases with no gene match: 14. The CDR3 protein is CASSRSDRPDGETQYF. CDR3 sequence (DNA): TGCGCCAGCAGCCGGTCGGACAGGCCCGATGGGGAGACCCAGTACTTC.

This chain links TRBV6-1 with TRBJ1-2; D is undetermined. The CDR3 runs 15 residues. Germline V gene lookup returns CDR1 MNHNS and CDR2 SASEGT. The germline V and J ends were trimmed by 1 base and 0 bases, with 9 bases remaining between them. CDR3 region: CASSEVRRTNYGYTF. The CDR3 region has the DNA TGTGCCAGCAGTGAAGTGCGGCGTACTAACTATGGCTACACCTTC.

The genes are TRBV4-1 and TRBJ1-2, with 8 bases matching TRBD1. The germline V gene has CDR1 MGHRA and CDR2 YSYEKL. This CDR3 comprises 16 residues. V gave up 0 bases and J gave up 4 bases; unmatched junction bases: 7. The CDR3 DNA is TGCGCCAGCAGCCAAGATCAGGGGGCGCAAAGCTATGGCTACACCTTC. This codes for CASSQDQGAQSYGYTF.

This clone was seen just once. The genes are TRBV25-1 and TRBJ1-2; TRBD1 aligns across 8 bases. The trim removed 3 bases at V and 3 bases at J, leaving 6 bases unmatched. CDR3 size: 15 residues. Germline CDR1 is MGHDK and CDR2 is SYGVNS. CDR3 sequence (DNA): TGTGCCAGCAGTGACCTGATACAGGGGGACTATGGCTACACCTTC. Translating it yields CASSDLIQGDYGYTF.

The gene calls are TRBV3-1 (or the pseudogene TRBV3-2) and TRBJ1-1, with D possibly being TRBD1 (6 bases). Per germline, CDR1 LGHDT and CDR2 YNNKEL (reference sequence). This CDR3 is 17 amino acids long. Deletions cut 7 bases from V and 1 base from J, with 22 bases between. The CDR3 nucleotides read TGTGCCAGCACCTATCTCTCCGGGGACACCTCGAACACTGAAGCTTTCTTT. Amino acid sequence: CASTYLSGDTSNTEAFF.

This clone was seen only once. The chain carries TRBV12-3 or TRBV12-4 and TRBJ1-2; no reliable D call. CDR3 length: 12 amino acids. The germline V and J ends were trimmed by 0 bases and 6 bases, with 5 bases remaining between them. The CDR3 reads CASSLAINGYTF. The DNA of the CDR3 is TGTGCCAGCAGTTTAGCTATAAATGGCTACACCTTC.

J is TRBJ1-1 and V is TRBV5-3, with D tentatively TRBD1 (6 bases). TRBV5-3 is noted as an ORF with a role that remains uncertain. The CDR3 spans 16 residues. The V end lost 3 bases, the J end lost 0 bases, and 15 bases lay between the germline ends. CDR3 DNA: TGTGCCAGAAGCTGCCGTCGGACAGACATGAACACTGAAGCTTTCTTT. Its translation is CARSCRRTDMNTEAFF.

Comments on this clone: This sample includes further DNA sequences coding for the same CDR3. The CDR3 loop is CASSLGDSNQPQHF. Written as DNA, the CDR3 is TGTGCCAGCAGCCTTGGGGACAGTAATCAGCCCCAGCATTTT. The J gene is TRBJ1-5, the V gene TRBV7-9, with 7 nucleotides matching TRBD1. CDR3 size: 14 residues. After removal of 5 bases from V and 4 bases from J, the junction contained 5 bases not matched to a gene. From germline, CDR1 is SEHNR and CDR2 FQNEAQ (reference sequence).

The chain joins TRBV9 to TRBJ2-6; 8 bases match TRBD1. Germline V gives CDR1 SGDLS, CDR2 YYNGEE. With V trimmed by 4 bases and J by 0 bases, 9 bases remained unmatched. CDR3 length: 18 amino acids. CDR3 DNA sequence: TGTGCCAGCAGCACAGACAGGGGACTCTACTCTGGGGCCAACGTCCTGACTTTC. This gives the protein CASSTDRGLYSGANVLTF.

This sequence joins TRBV6-5 and TRBJ1-1, with D perhaps TRBD1 (6 bases). With 6 bases removed from V and 1 base from J, the gap between germline ends came to 9 bases. Germline CDR1 and CDR2: MNHEY and SVGAGI. The CDR3 consists of 13 residues. The CDR3 region is CASRLQGNTEAFF. CDR3 nucleotide sequence: TGTGCCAGCAGATTACAGGGGAACACTGAAGCTTTCTTT.

This chain links TRBV6-5 with TRBJ2-7; 8 bases fit TRBD2. This CDR3 has 15 residues. V was pared by 6 bases and J by 5 bases, with 12 bases of the junction left unmatched. From germline, CDR1 is MNHEY and CDR2 SVGAGI. CDR3 residues: CASRAWFGGADEQYF. As DNA, the CDR3 is TGTGCCAGCAGAGCCTGGTTCGGGGGGGCCGACGAGCAGTACTTC.

The chain combines TRBV3-1 (or the pseudogene TRBV3-2) with TRBJ1-1, with 8 bases that match TRBD1. Losses at the gene ends were 1 base for V and 11 bases for J; bases not matched to a gene: 12. Germline CDR1 reads LGHDT; CDR2 reads YNNKEL (reference sequence). This CDR3 spans 15 amino acids. Written as DNA, the CDR3 is TGTGCCAGCAGCCAAGGACCAGGGACAGGCCGAATGGCTTTCTTT. Protein product: CASSQGPGTGRMAFF.

The genes are TRBV5-5 and TRBJ2-7; D is perhaps TRBD2 (7 bases). The CDR3 is made up of 14 amino acids. Germline V gives CDR1 SGHKS, CDR2 YYEKEE (reference sequence). Trimming removed 0 bases at V and 2 bases at J, with 9 bases between. The CDR3 DNA follows: TGTGCCAGCAGCTTGGGGGAGGGGGCCTACGAGCAGTACTTC. As protein: CASSLGEGAYEQYF.

The chain is built from TRBV28 and TRBJ1-1; 11 bases map to TRBD1. The CDR3 is made up of 15 amino acids. Germline CDR1 reads MDHEN; CDR2 reads SYDVKM. Trimming cost V 5 bases and J 8 bases; bases outside gene matches: 10. The CDR3 protein is CASSPRTGGELEAFF. The CDR3 DNA reads TGTGCCAGCAGTCCCCGGACAGGGGGCGAGTTGGAAGCTTTCTTT.

The rearrangement joins TRBV25-1 to TRBJ1-6; D is ambiguous. The CDR3 length is 14 residues. V lost 4 bases and J 8 bases, leaving 12 bases between the germline ends. Germline V lookup: CDR1 MGHDK, CDR2 SYGVNS. The CDR3 DNA follows: TGTGCCAGCAGTGGACGGGGAATTTATTCACCCCTCCACTTT. Its protein is CASSGRGIYSPLHF.

This chain links TRBV29-1 with TRBJ1-1; 11 bases agree with TRBD1. Germline-derived CDR1 and CDR2 are SQVTM and ANQGSEA. The V segment lost 2 bases and the J segment 4 bases; nucleotides outside the gene matches: 3. CDR3 size: 14 residues. The CDR3 loop reads CSVERTGGSTEAFF. CDR3 coding DNA: TGCAGCGTTGAAAGGACAGGGGGCTCCACTGAAGCTTTCTTT.

The chain carries TRBV4-2 and TRBJ1-2, with D possibly being TRBD1 (6 bases). The germline V gene encodes CDR1 LGHNA and CDR2 YNFKEQ. Between the trimmed V and J ends, which lost 3 bases and 8 bases, there was a span of 13 bases. The CDR3 runs to 13 residues. This CDR3 reads CASSQEGGTGYTF. CDR3 nucleotide sequence: TGTGCCAGCAGCCAGGAGGGGGGGACCGGCTACACCTTC.

J is TRBJ2-5 and V is TRBV5-1; 9 nucleotides agree with TRBD1. The CDR3 is 14 amino acids. The J segment lost 4 bases and the V segment lost 5 bases, leaving 6 bases of the junction unmatched. In germline, CDR1 is SGHRS, CDR2 YFSETQ. DNA for the CDR3: TGCGCCAGCAGAGGGACAGGGATGGTAGAGACCCAGTACTTC. Its translation is CASRGTGMVETQYF. Filled out from reference TRBV5-1 and TRBJ2-5, the complete variable domain reads KAGVTQTPRYLIKTRGQQVTLSCSPISGHRSVSWYQQTPGQGLQFLFEYFSETQRNKGNFPGRFSGRQFSNSRSEMNVSTLELGDSALYLCASRGTGMVETQYFGPGTRLLVL.

The rearrangement joins TRBV27 to TRBJ2-7, with 7 bases lining up with TRBD1. From germline, CDR1 is MNHEY and CDR2 SMNVEV (reference sequence). After removal of 5 bases from V and 2 bases from J, the junction contained 6 bases not matched to a gene. The CDR3 extends over 14 amino acids. The CDR3 nucleotides are TGTGCCAGCAGTCACGACAGGGACCCCTACGAGCAGTACTTC. As protein: CASSHDRDPYEQYF.

The table lists this clone with a few counts. The rearrangement uses TRBV12-3 or TRBV12-4 and TRBJ1-5; D not certain. This CDR3 region has 13 residues. The V end was cut by 1 base, the J end by 5 bases, with 6 bases between. CDR3 DNA sequence: TGTGCCAGCAGTTTAGGACTCTATCAGCCCCAGCATTTT. This codes for CASSLGLYQPQHF.

The chain recombines TRBV5-8 with TRBJ1-6; 7 bases map to TRBD1. After removal of 7 bases from V and 5 bases from J, the junction contained 9 bases not matched to a gene. The CDR3 runs 15 residues. Germline V lookup: CDR1 SGHTS, CDR2 YDEGEE. The CDR3 bases are TGTGCCAGCGACCTCCGGGACAGAGATAATTCACCCCTCCACTTT. This sequence encodes CASDLRDRDNSPLHF.

The chain has TRBV9 and TRBJ1-3, with 8 bases lining up with TRBD1. The trim removed 0 bases at V and 2 bases at J, leaving 1 base unmatched. In germline, CDR1 is SGDLS, CDR2 YYNGEE. The length of the CDR3 is 15 residues. CDR3 loop: CASSVGTGTGNTIYF. The CDR3 DNA reads as TGTGCCAGCAGCGTAGGGACAGGGACTGGAAACACCATATATTTT.

This clone was recorded only once. The rearrangement links TRBV30 to TRBJ1-3, with no clear D. Between the trimmed V and J ends, which lost 0 bases and 4 bases, there was a span of 13 bases. The CDR3 consists of 15 residues. The germline gives CDR1 GTSNPN, CDR2 SVGIG (reference sequence). CDR3 in DNA: TGTGCCTGGAGTGTACGGGGAAGGGTGGGAAACACCATATATTTT. As protein: CAWSVRGRVGNTIYF.